This T cell receptor (beta chain) was found in a study of identical twins. This clonotype has only a few counts. Trimming took 6 bases from V and 4 from J; bases not matched to a gene: 9. The CDR3 length is 17 residues. Germline CDR1 DFQATT, CDR2 SNEGSKA (reference sequence). MiXCR, run by TCRdb on the 5' RACE reads, gives a single entry per CDR3 protein. The sample comprises 350,000 to 500,000 distinct CDR3 sequences, around a sixth of which are singletons, and roughly an eighth rests with the top ten. This TCR was sampled from a man aged 50-59 years in good health. The chain links TRBV20-1 to TRBJ2-1, with 16 bases aligning to TRBD2. The sample comprised naive T cells sorted from blood. In DNA form, the CDR3 reads TGCAGTGCCAGGCCGGGACTAGCGGGGGGGCTGTACAATGAGCAGTTCTTC. It codes for CSARPGLAGGLYNEQFF.